The present T cell receptor beta chain was sequenced within a study of TIL therapy for anti-PD-1-resistant metastatic lung cancer. Study overall: Tumors were harvested before any PD-1/PD-L1 blockade. Most patients had lung adenocarcinoma. General observations from the study: The cohort had more treatment-naive, never-smoker and oncogene-addicted patients than typical.

Time point in this sample: pre-treatment sample, taken before nivolumab and TIL therapy. Stage 4 NSCLC adults joined between 2017 and January 2020. A note on this clone: Its antigen is undetermined.

V was trimmed by 2 bases and J by 6 bases, leaving 13 bases between them. Germline values: CDR1 SNHLY, CDR2 FYNNEI. This CDR3 is 14 amino acids long. This was the immunoSEQ v3 assay. TCRdb's table, derived via immunoSEQ multiplex PCR, lists solely in-frame clones and lacks some. This table holds tens of thousands of clones, approximately 69% found once. The sequencing used blood, collected at baseline. The sequence came from a person aged 25-79 years with non-small cell lung cancer. V gene TRBV2 combines with J gene TRBJ1-2, with D uncertain. CDR3 in amino acids: CASSEITPDDGYTF. CDR3 nucleotide sequence: TGTGCCAGCAGTGAAATAACCCCCGATGATGGCTACACCTTC.